The 25 T cell receptor beta chains given below trace back to one sample, sequenced in a study of beta chain features in type 1 diabetes. Since all of the isolated RNA was reverse transcribed, expressed TCRB transcripts were what got sequenced. Repertoires were generated with immunoSEQ multiplex PCR, while TCRdb's copy carries only in-frame clones and drops some. The table lists a few hundred thousand clones, approximately 10% of them singletons. The source material was naive CD4+ T cells from blood. Receptor source: a young woman in good health.

J is TRBJ2-2 and V is TRBV28, with TRBD2 matching 10 bases. J gave up 6 bases and V 3 bases, and 13 bases lay outside the gene matches. Germline CDR1 and CDR2: MDHEN and SYDVKM. The CDR3 covers 18 residues. The CDR3 is CASSFRRLAGLLSGELFF. The CDR3 nucleotides are TGTGCCAGCAGTTTCCGACGACTAGCGGGTTTGTTGTCCGGGGAGCTGTTTTTT.

This clone has just a few counts. The gene calls are TRBV5-4 and TRBJ2-1; 11 bases line up with TRBD1. The V gene's germline CDR1 is SGHNT and CDR2 YYREEE (reference sequence). The CDR3 contains 16 residues. After removal of 4 bases from V and 4 bases from J, the junction contained 7 bases not matched to a gene. CDR3 sequence (DNA): TGTGCCAGCAGCCCATCCGGGACAGGGGGTTACAATGAGCAGTTCTTC. Protein product: CASSPSGTGGYNEQFF.

This clone has more than one count but fewer than ten. The chain has TRBV27 and TRBJ2-4; 12 bases align to TRBD2. Germline V lookup: CDR1 MNHEY, CDR2 SMNVEV (reference sequence). The CDR3 extends over 19 amino acids. V shed 2 bases, J shed 1 base, and the junction held 9 bases outside the gene matches. The CDR3 spells CASSLLSLAGGPAKNIQYF. In DNA, the CDR3 is TGTGCCAGCAGTTTACTCTCTCTAGCGGGAGGGCCGGCCAAAAACATTCAGTACTTC.

V usage is TRBV14 and J usage is TRBJ2-1; 10 bases are shared with TRBD2. The CDR3 consists of 16 residues. V dropped 1 base and J dropped 7; count of bases not matched to a gene: 7. Germline CDR1 is SGHDN and CDR2 is FVKESK. As DNA, the CDR3 is TGTGCCAGCAGCCAAGCACCGGGACTAGCGAGGAATGAGCAGTTCTTC. As protein: CASSQAPGLARNEQFF.

CDR3 coding DNA: TGTGCCAGCAGCTTATTGTGGACAGGGGATTCCTACAATGAGCAGTTCTTC. Translation gives CASSLLWTGDSYNEQFF. The chain employs TRBV7-9 and TRBJ2-1, with 9 positions matching TRBD1. The CDR3 extends over 17 amino acids. CDR1 is SEHNR and CDR2 is FQNEAQ in the germline V gene (reference sequence). V gave up 2 bases and J gave up 1 base; unmatched junction bases: 6.

This clone has more than one count but fewer than ten. The chain carries TRBV11-1 and TRBJ2-1; 11 bases map to TRBD2. The V gene end was trimmed by 5 bases and the J gene end by 7 bases; junction bases not matched to a gene: 4. The CDR3 has 14 amino acids. The V gene's germline CDR1 is SGHAT and CDR2 FQDESV (reference sequence). Written as DNA, the CDR3 is TGTGCCAGCAGCCAGGGACTAGCGGAGAATGAGCAGTTCTTC. It encodes CASSQGLAENEQFF.

The V gene is TRBV5-1, the J gene TRBJ2-1; D is possibly TRBD2 (6 bases). This CDR3 comprises 15 residues. V lost 0 bases and J lost 6, with 13 bases in between. The V gene's germline CDR1 is SGHRS and CDR2 YFSETQ. CDR3 bases: TGCGCCAGCAGCTTGGAGGGAGGCGGGCTCAATGAGCAGTTCTTC. Its translation is CASSLEGGGLNEQFF.

This clone turned up a few times. This chain joins TRBV7-9 and TRBJ1-1, with TRBD1 matching over 8 bases. The CDR3 runs to 14 residues. Germline CDR1 and CDR2: SEHNR and FQNEAQ (reference sequence). After removal of 5 bases from V and 7 bases from J, the junction contained 9 bases not matched to a gene. CDR3 bases: TGTGCCAGCAGCGGGCGACAGGGGTTTGGTGAAGCTTTCTTT. It encodes CASSGRQGFGEAFF. The complete variable domain, with remaining parts taken from reference TRBV7-9 and TRBJ1-1, reads DTGVSQNPRHKITKRGQNVTFRCDPISEHNRLYWYRQTLGQGPEFLTYFQNEAQLEKSRLLSDRFSAERPKGSFSTLEIQRTEQGDSAMYLCASSGRQGFGEAFFGQGTRLTVV.

The chain carries TRBV10-3 and TRBJ2-7, with unresolved D. The CDR3 contains 13 residues. Trimming took off 0 bases at V and 4 bases at J, with 7 bases between the two ends. Germline loops: CDR1 ENHRY, CDR2 SYGVKD. CDR3 coding DNA: TGTGCCATCAGTGAGTCGATTAGTTACGAGCAGTACTTC. Translation gives CAISESISYEQYF.

This clone was counted between two and nine times. The chain uses TRBV9 and TRBJ1-4; TRBD1 is a possible D gene (6 bases). Between the trimmed V and J ends, which lost 1 base and 7 bases, there was a span of 14 bases. The CDR3 is 15 residues long. Germline V gene sequence: CDR1 SGDLS, CDR2 YYNGEE. The CDR3 nucleotides read TGTGCCAGCAGCGTATCAGGGGTTCTCAGTGAAAAACTGTTTTTT. Its translation: CASSVSGVLSEKLFF.

This chain uses TRBV4-2 with TRBJ2-3, with 11 positions matching TRBD2. Germline CDR1 is LGHNA and CDR2 is YNFKEQ. This CDR3 is 19 amino acids long. The ends lost 3 bases at V and 0 bases at J; junction bases unmatched: 11. CDR3 bases: TGTGCCAGCAGCCAGTCCACTAGCGGGGGTTTCACTAGCACAGATACGCAGTATTTT. It is translated as CASSQSTSGGFTSTDTQYF.

Regarding this clone: The same CDR3 is also encoded by other DNA sequences in this sample. The chain recombines TRBV5-1 with TRBJ2-7, with D unclear. The CDR3 is 12 residues long. Germline CDR1 reads SGHRS; CDR2 reads YFSETQ. With 5 bases removed from V and 0 bases from J, the gap between germline ends came to 6 bases. Written as DNA, the CDR3 is TGCGCCAGCAGTCCTTCCTCCTACGAGCAGTACTTC. This translates into CASSPSSYEQYF.

The chain employs TRBV29-1 and TRBJ2-3; D gene unclear. The V end was cut by 3 bases, the J end by 0 bases, with 7 bases between. Germline V CDR1 and CDR2: SQVTM, ANQGSEA. This CDR3 contains 13 residues. CDR3 nucleotides: TGCAGCGTTGATTCGGGTAGCACAGATACGCAGTATTTT. Translating it yields CSVDSGSTDTQYF.

This clone occurred a few times. The CDR3 loop reads CASSRQGTNTDTQYF. For the CDR3, the DNA is TGCGCCAGCAGCCGACAGGGGACTAACACAGATACGCAGTATTTT. The V call is TRBV5-1, the J call TRBJ2-3, with a weak D call TRBD1 (8 bases). Germline V CDR1 and CDR2: SGHRS, YFSETQ. Trimming removed 4 bases at V and 2 bases at J, with 14 bases between. The CDR3 contains 15 residues. Full variable domain (missing parts from reference TRBV5-1 and TRBJ2-3): KAGVTQTPRYLIKTRGQQVTLSCSPISGHRSVSWYQQTPGQGLQFLFEYFSETQRNKGNFPGRFSGRQFSNSRSEMNVSTLELGDSALYLCASSRQGTNTDTQYFGPGTRLTVL.

This clone was found a few times. The chain recombines TRBV5-4 with TRBJ2-7, with TRBD1 identical over 9 bases. Unmatched junction bases numbered 5, after V lost 0 bases and J lost 7 bases. The CDR3 extends over 14 amino acids. Germline V gene data show CDR1 as SGHNT and CDR2 as YYREEE (reference sequence). The CDR3 nucleotides are TGTGCCAGCAGCTTGGGACAGGGGGTGGGAGAGCAGTACTTC. Translating gives CASSLGQGVGEQYF.

In this sample, this clone turned up a few times. The CDR3 loop reads CASSTSGSSYNEQFF. The DNA of the CDR3 is TGTGCCAGCAGCACTAGCGGGAGCTCCTACAATGAGCAGTTCTTC. The J gene is TRBJ2-1, the V gene TRBV28, with TRBD2 matching over 11 bases. CDR1 and CDR2 from the germline V gene are MDHEN and SYDVKM. This CDR3 spans 15 amino acids. The V and J ends lost 6 bases and 0 bases, in that order; junction bases with no gene match: 1. Supplemented by reference TRBV28 and TRBJ2-1, the full variable domain reads DVKVTQSSRYLVKRTGEKVFLECVQDMDHENMFWYRQDPGLGLRLIYFSYDVKMKEKGDIPEGYSVSREKKERFSLILESASTNQTSMYLCASSTSGSSYNEQFFGPGTRLTVL.

This rearrangement joins TRBV29-1 to TRBJ2-1, with TRBD2 as a possible D gene (6 bases). The germline CDR1 and CDR2 sequences are SQVTM and ANQGSEA. CDR3 length: 12 residues. V gave up 8 bases and J gave up 7 bases, with 15 bases separating them. CDR3 DNA: TGCAGCCCGGGGACTGAAGGGAATGAGCAGTTCTTC. The encoded protein is CSPGTEGNEQFF.

This clone was picked up a small number of times. DNA for the CDR3: TGTGCCAGCAGCGTAGGGGCAGGTAACAATCAGCCCCAGCATTTT. This gives the protein CASSVGAGNNQPQHF. The chain uses TRBV9 and TRBJ1-5; no reliable D call. The CDR3 runs to 15 residues. Per the germline V gene, CDR1 is SGDLS and CDR2 is YYNGEE. V lost 0 bases to trimming and J lost 3 bases, with 10 bases between them.

Concerning this clone itself: A read error may account for a junction end that differs from germline. V is TRBV5-4 and J is TRBJ2-3; D gene uncertain. The germline gives CDR1 SGHNT, CDR2 YYREEE (reference sequence). This CDR3 contains 13 residues. CDR3 nucleotides: TGCGCCAGCAGCTTGGGTCCTCAGGATACGCAGTATTTT. It specifies CASSLGPQDTQYF.

This sequence joins TRBV5-1 and TRBJ2-3; a weak D match, TRBD1 (6 bases). The germline V gene encodes CDR1 SGHRS and CDR2 YFSETQ. The CDR3 loop spans 13 amino acids. V shed 4 bases and J shed 3 bases, with 9 bases lying between them. CDR3 sequence reads: CASSPDRTDTQYF. For the CDR3, the DNA is TGCGCCAGCAGCCCGGACAGAACAGATACGCAGTATTTT.

A few counts support this clone. Other DNA sequences in this specimen translate into the identical CDR3. The chain carries TRBV15 and TRBJ2-7; no clear D. Germline CDR1 is LNHNV and CDR2 is YYDKDF (reference sequence). Trimming took 1 base from V and 3 from J, leaving 4 bases between them. The CDR3 has 12 residues. The CDR3 is CATSRGGYEQYF. In DNA, the CDR3 is TGTGCCACCAGCAGAGGCGGCTACGAGCAGTACTTC. Drawing the rest from reference TRBV15 and TRBJ2-7, the complete variable domain is DAMVIQNPRYQVTQFGKPVTLSCSQTLNHNVMYWYQQKSSQAPKLLFHYYDKDFNNEADTPDNFQSRRPNTSFCFLDIRSPGLGDTAMYLCATSRGGYEQYFGPGTRLTVT.

This chain uses TRBV5-1 with TRBJ2-3; 7 nucleotides agree with TRBD2. With 5 bases clipped from V and 6 bases from J, the junction kept 6 bases outside the gene matches. Germline V gene sequence: CDR1 SGHRS, CDR2 YFSETQ. This CDR3 is 13 amino acids long. In DNA, the CDR3 is TGCGCCAGCAGTCGCGGGAGAATGGATACGCAGTATTTT. Its protein product is CASSRGRMDTQYF.

The table lists this clone with a few counts. The chain combines TRBV4-3 with TRBJ2-1; the match to TRBD2 covers 11 bases. The CDR3 covers 15 residues. The junction had 4 bases not matched to a gene; V was cut back by 4 bases and J by 5 bases. CDR1 is LGHNA, CDR2 YSLEER, per germline. This CDR3 reads CASSPRLAGNNEQFF. The CDR3 DNA reads as TGCGCCAGCAGCCCGCGACTAGCGGGGAACAATGAGCAGTTCTTC.

This chain connects TRBV28 to TRBJ2-5, with 7 bases matching TRBD1. With V trimmed by 5 bases and J by 4 bases, 13 bases remained unmatched. The CDR3 length is 16 residues. Germline CDR1 and CDR2: MDHEN and SYDVKM. CDR3 sequence (DNA): TGTGCCAGCAGTCCCCGGGACAGACCTAGAGGAGAGACCCAGTACTTC. Its protein is CASSPRDRPRGETQYF.

V gene TRBV4-2 combines with J gene TRBJ1-5; TRBD1 matches 7 bases. Germline V CDR1 and CDR2: LGHNA, YNFKEQ. V trimming: 2 bases; J trimming: 3 bases; junction bases outside the gene matches: 13. The CDR3 consists of 18 residues. The CDR3 DNA follows: TGTGCCAGCAGCCAACAACACCGAAGGGACAGCGCCAATCAGCCCCAGCATTTT. Its translation is CASSQQHRRDSANQPQHF.